This TCR beta chain was captured by sequencing in a study of T cell clones after liver transplantation. Measured with immunoSEQ multiplex PCR; TCRdb has only the in-frame clones, and not every one. In the table there are about 120,000 clones, approximately 90% of which are singletons. The clonotype was recovered from a human patient who received a liver transplant. T cells may partly derive from the graft donor. The sequences come from CD4+ T cells from blood, collected 12 months after liver transplant.

The CDR3 coding sequence is TGTGCCAGCAGCGTAGCGGGGGCCCGGGCGGACACCATATATTTT. Protein product: CASSVAGARADTIYF. This rearrangement joins TRBV9 to TRBJ1-3; TRBD1 might be the D (6 bases). CDR1 is SGDLS and CDR2 is YYNGEE in the germline V gene. The CDR3 length is 15 residues. With 0 bases removed from V and 8 bases from J, the gap between germline ends came to 15 bases. The complete variable domain, with remaining parts taken from reference TRBV9 and TRBJ1-3, reads DSGVTQTPKHLITATGQRVTLRCSPRSGDLSVYWYQQSLDQGLQFLIQYYNGEERAKGNILERFSAQQFPDLHSELNLSSLELGDSALYFCASSVAGARADTIYFGEGSWLTVV.